This T cell receptor beta chain was found in a study of shared clonotypes between healthy human individuals. Naive CD8 isolation took CD45RO-negative cells positively selected for CCR7 and excluded terminally differentiated effector memory CD45RA+ cells. Everyone who donated was a Caucasian adult who lived in Nashville, Tennessee. Libraries were prepared by immunoSEQ multiplex PCR; TCRdb keeps only in-frame clonotypes and omits some of them. The sample lists millions of clones; roughly 91% were seen once. The CDR3 loop spans 14 amino acids. V lost 4 bases and J 6 bases, leaving 13 bases between the germline ends. Germline-derived CDR1 and CDR2 are MNHEY and SMNVEV (reference sequence). Of note for this clone: The target antigen is unknown.

Findings of the study overall: All-four-donor shared clonotypes had higher generation probabilities than non-shared clonotypes did. As a rule, naive subsets had a larger estimated richness than memory subsets.

The V call is TRBV27, the J call TRBJ1-5; D remains ambiguous. This clonotype originated in a man between 18 and 29 years old in good health. Some clones in this sample may be carry-over from other donors' samples. Sequenced input: naive CD8+ T cells from PBMCs. The CDR3 DNA follows: TGTGCCAGCAGTTACGCAACCTCGAGTCAGCCCCAGCATTTT. Translation: CASSYATSSQPQHF.